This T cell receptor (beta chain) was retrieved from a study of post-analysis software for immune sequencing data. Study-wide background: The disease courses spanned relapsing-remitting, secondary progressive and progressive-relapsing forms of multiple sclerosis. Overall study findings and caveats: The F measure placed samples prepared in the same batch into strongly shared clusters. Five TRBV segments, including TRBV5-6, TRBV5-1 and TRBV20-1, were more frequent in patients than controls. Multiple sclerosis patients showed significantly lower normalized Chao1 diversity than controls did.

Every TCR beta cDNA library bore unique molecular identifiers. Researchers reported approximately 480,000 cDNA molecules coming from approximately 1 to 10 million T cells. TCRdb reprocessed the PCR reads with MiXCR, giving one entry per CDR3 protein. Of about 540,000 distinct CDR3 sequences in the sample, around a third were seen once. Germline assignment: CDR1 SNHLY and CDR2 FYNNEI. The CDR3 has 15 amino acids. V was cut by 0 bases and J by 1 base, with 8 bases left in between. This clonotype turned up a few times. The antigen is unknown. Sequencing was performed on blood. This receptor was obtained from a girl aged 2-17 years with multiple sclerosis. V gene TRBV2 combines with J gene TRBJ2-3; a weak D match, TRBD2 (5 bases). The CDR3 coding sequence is TGTGCCAGCAGTGAAGCGGGAGTGGGCACAGATACGCAGTATTTT. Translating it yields CASSEAGVGTDTQYF. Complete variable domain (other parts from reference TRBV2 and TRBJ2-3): EPEVTQTPSHQVTQMGQEVILRCVPISNHLYFYWYRQILGQKVEFLVSFYNNEISEKSEIFDDQFSVERPDGSNFTLKIRSTKLEDSAMYFCASSEAGVGTDTQYFGPGTRLTVL.